The T cell receptor (beta chain) described here comes from a study of post-analysis software for immune sequencing data. Study as a whole: The study covered relapsing-remitting, secondary progressive and progressive-relapsing courses of multiple sclerosis.

This clonotype was seen a few times. The antigen remains unidentified. The CDR3 is made up of 11 amino acids. Germline assignment: CDR1 ENHRY and CDR2 SYGVKD. The J segment lost 4 bases and the V segment lost 10 bases, leaving 2 bases of the junction unmatched. Presence of unique molecular identifiers characterized the TCR beta cDNA libraries. With about 0.95 to 10 million T cells as the source, roughly 500,000 cDNA molecules resulted. From the PCR reads, TCRdb called clonotypes with MiXCR, one entry per CDR3 protein. The data show 500,000 to 600,000 distinct CDR3 sequences, 44% seen once. Whole-study findings and limits: Compared with controls, patients showed significantly lower normalized Chao1 diversity. Patients showed TRBV5-6, TRBV5-1 and TRBV20-1 among a handful of TRBV segments more frequent than in controls.

This TCR was recovered from a girl aged 5-17 years with multiple sclerosis. This chain joins TRBV10-3 and TRBJ1-1; TRBD1 aligns across 8 bases. Sequencing was carried out using blood. The CDR3 loop is CATQGATEAFF. The DNA of the CDR3 is TGTGCCACTCAGGGGGCCACTGAAGCTTTCTTT.